This note documents a single T cell receptor (beta chain) sequence. Its antigen is not identified. These data come from a study of OX40 agonist ivuxolimab in advanced cancers. The study, taken as a whole, reports: Expanded clones tended on average to be more numerous among CD8+ T cells than CD4+.

Assay used: immunoSEQ multiplex PCR; TCRdb lists only in-frame clones, some missing. The sample has tens of thousands of clones, about 89% seen once. V lost 0 bases and J lost 14, with 14 bases in between. CDR3 length: 13 amino acids. Germline assignment: CDR1 SGHDN and CDR2 FVKESK. Sequencing used CD4+ or CD8+ T cells sorted from blood, obtained in a trial of the OX40 agonist ivuxolimab. The chain combines TRBV14 with TRBJ2-1; maybe TRBD2 (6 bases). This TCR derives from an adult with an advanced solid tumor such as melanoma, head and neck, liver or kidney cancer. CDR3 nucleotide sequence: TGTGCCAGCAGCCAAGATGTGGCCGGGAGTGAGTTCTTC. Residues: CASSQDVAGSEFF.